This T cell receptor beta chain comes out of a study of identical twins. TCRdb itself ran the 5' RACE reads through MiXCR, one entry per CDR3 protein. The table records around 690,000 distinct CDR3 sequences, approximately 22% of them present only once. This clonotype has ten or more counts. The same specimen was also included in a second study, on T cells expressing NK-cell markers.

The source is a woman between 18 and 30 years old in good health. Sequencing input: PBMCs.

CDR3: CASSSGHRGNTEAFF. The CDR3 DNA is TGTGCCAGCAGCTCAGGACATCGGGGAAACACTGAAGCTTTCTTT. This chain uses TRBV7-9 with TRBJ1-1, with a weak D call TRBD1 (5 bases). The CDR3 runs 15 residues. V was shortened by 4 bases and J by 2 bases, with 14 bases between the two germline ends. The germline V gene has CDR1 SEHNR and CDR2 FQNEAQ (reference sequence).